This record concerns one T cell receptor (beta chain) sequence. Its antigen remains undetermined. Base quality data are lacking; no much larger clone is found one base away. The sample comes from a study of OX40 agonist ivuxolimab in advanced cancers. Concerning the study at large: The costimulatory receptor OX40 (CD134) was targeted by ivuxolimab, a fully human IgG2 agonistic monoclonal antibody. Intravenous ivuxolimab was administered to patients every 2 weeks at six dose levels: 0.01, 0.1, 0.3, 1.5, 3 and 10 mg/kg. Of the 52 patients in dose escalation, 19 had hepatocellular carcinoma, approximately 15 had melanoma, 9 had renal cell carcinoma and 9 had head and neck cancer. In the dose-escalation cohort, roughly 82% of patients were male, and the mean age was approximately 60 years with a range of roughly 20 to 85. Patients were allowed to have had prior anti-PD-1, anti-PD-L1 or anti-CTLA-4 therapy, and around two fifths of the dose-escalation patients had been treated with checkpoint inhibitors. Partial responses occurred in three dose-escalation patients: two with cutaneous melanoma and one with hepatocellular carcinoma. The purpose of peripheral TCRbeta sequencing was to test whether ivuxolimab changed TCR sequence diversity and led to clonal T-cell expansion. The paper covers the monotherapy dose-escalation part of the phase I ivuxolimab trial, which included N of about 51 patients.

To sequence the TCRbeta CDR3 region, genomic DNA was isolated from the sorted cells. The immunoSEQ Assay was used for sequencing of TCRbeta CDR3 regions. In TCRdb, the immuneACCESS table is reduced to in-frame sequences with V and J assigned. These tables do not hold every clone; where another copy was compared, an unresolved V gene accounts for under half, and the others remain unexplained. For this sample there are tens of thousands of clones; around 79% appear just once. About 1% of the sample comes from the top ten. CDR3 length: 12 amino acids, cysteine to phenylalanine. CDR3 DNA only is kept here, 36 bases in frame from base 1. The germline ends are 8 bases apart after V is trimmed by 3 bases and J by 6 bases. From the germline V gene, CDR1 is KGHSH and CDR2 is LQKENI. Beyond this particular receptor, the publication reports: In partial responders in the 0.1-3.0 mg/kg groups, normalized peripheral clonal expansion was found to be among the lowest, especially among CD8+ T cells. At doses from 0.1 to 3.0 mg/kg, clonal expansion was seen in both CD4+ and CD8+ blood T cells between baseline and week 6. Low levels of normalized T-cell clonal expansion were also seen in some patients who did not respond. On average, CD8+ T cells showed more expanded clones than CD4+ T cells after ivuxolimab. Antigen specificity was not determined for the clonally expanded peripheral T cells.

Patients with autoimmune disease history or receiving systemic immunosuppression were excluded from the trial. Peripheral blood for TCR sequencing was drawn from every dose cohort at baseline, at cycle 4 day 1 and at cycle 7 day 1. Samples were obtained from an open-label, multicenter, first-in-human phase I dose-escalation trial of ivuxolimab. The trial enrolled adults with locally advanced or metastatic head and neck squamous cell, hepatocellular, melanoma or renal cell carcinoma. CD4+ and CD8+ T cells were sorted separately from peripheral blood before TCR sequencing. This clonotype was obtained from an adult with an advanced solid tumor such as melanoma, head and neck, liver or kidney cancer. The chain uses TRBV18 and TRBJ1-2; too little of a D gene remains to name it. The sample was CD4+ or CD8+ T cells sorted from blood, taken in a trial of the OX40 agonist ivuxolimab. The CDR3 reads CASSPQADGYTF. The bases read TGTGCCAGCTCACCCCAGGCCGATGGCTACACCTTC.